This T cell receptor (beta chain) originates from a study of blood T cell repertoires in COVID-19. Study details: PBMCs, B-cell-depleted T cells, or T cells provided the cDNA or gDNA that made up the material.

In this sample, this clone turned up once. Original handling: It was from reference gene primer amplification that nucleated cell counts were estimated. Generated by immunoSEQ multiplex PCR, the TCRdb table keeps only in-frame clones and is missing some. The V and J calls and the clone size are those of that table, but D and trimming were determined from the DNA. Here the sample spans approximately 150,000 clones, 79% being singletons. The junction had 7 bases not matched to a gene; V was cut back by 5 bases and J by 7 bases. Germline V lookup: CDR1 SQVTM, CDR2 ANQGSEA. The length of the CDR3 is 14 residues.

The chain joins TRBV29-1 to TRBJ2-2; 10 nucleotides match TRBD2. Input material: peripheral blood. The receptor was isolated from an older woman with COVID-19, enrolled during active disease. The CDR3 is CSVKAGGVIGELFF. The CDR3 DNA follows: TGCAGCGTTAAAGCGGGAGGGGTGATCGGGGAGCTGTTTTTT.